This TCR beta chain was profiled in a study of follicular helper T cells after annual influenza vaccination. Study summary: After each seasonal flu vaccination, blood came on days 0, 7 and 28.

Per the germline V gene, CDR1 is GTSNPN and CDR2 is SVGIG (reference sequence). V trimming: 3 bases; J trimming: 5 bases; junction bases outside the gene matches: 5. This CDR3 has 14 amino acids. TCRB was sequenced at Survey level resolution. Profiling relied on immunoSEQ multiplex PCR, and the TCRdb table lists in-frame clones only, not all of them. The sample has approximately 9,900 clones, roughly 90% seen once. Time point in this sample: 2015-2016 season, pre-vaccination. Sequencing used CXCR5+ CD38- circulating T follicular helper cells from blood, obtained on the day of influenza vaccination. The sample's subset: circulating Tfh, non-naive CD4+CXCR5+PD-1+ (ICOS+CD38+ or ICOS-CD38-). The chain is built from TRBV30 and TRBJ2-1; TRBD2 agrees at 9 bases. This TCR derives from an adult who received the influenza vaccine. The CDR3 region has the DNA TGTGCCTGGAGAATAGCGGGGGATCACAATGAGCAGTTCTTC. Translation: CAWRIAGDHNEQFF.